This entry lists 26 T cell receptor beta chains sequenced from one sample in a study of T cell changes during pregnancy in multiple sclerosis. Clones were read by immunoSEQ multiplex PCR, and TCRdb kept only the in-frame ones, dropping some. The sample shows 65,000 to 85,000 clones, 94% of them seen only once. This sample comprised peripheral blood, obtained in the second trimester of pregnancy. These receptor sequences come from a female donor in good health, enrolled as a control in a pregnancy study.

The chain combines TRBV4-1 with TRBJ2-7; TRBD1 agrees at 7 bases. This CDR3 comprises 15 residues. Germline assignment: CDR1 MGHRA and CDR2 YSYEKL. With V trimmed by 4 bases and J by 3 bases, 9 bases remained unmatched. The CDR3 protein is CASSRDGTAIYEQYF. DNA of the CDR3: TGCGCCAGCAGCCGAGACGGGACAGCTATCTACGAGCAGTACTTC.

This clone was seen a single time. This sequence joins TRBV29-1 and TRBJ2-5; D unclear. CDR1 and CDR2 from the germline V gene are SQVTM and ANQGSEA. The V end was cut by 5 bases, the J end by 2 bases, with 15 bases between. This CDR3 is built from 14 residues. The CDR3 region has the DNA TGCAGCGTTACCCTAAACTCCAAGCAAGAGACCCAGTACTTC. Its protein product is CSVTLNSKQETQYF.

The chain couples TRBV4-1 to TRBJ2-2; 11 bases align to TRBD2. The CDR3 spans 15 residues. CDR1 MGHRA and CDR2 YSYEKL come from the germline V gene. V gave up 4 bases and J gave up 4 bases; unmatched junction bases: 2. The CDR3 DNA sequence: TGCGCCAGCAGCCCTGGACTAGCGGGCACCGGGGAGCTGTTTTTT. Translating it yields CASSPGLAGTGELFF.

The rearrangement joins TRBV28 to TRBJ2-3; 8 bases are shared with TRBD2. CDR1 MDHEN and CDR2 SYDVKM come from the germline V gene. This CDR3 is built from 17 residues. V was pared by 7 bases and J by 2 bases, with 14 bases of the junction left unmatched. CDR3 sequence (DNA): TGTGCCAGCATTACTTCGCGGTCAGCGGGAGTCACAGATACGCAGTATTTT. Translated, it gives CASITSRSAGVTDTQYF.

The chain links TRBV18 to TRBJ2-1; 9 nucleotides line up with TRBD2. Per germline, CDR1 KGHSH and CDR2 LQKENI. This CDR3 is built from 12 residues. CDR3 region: CGAGGSYNEQFF. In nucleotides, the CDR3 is TGTGGAGCGGGGGGTTCCTACAATGAGCAGTTCTTC.

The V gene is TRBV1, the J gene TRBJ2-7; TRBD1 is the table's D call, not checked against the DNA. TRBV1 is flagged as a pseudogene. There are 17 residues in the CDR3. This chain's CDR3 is CTSSQTPPGQGGYEQYF. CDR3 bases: TGCACCAGCAGCCAAACCCCCCCGGGACAGGGGGGCTACGAGCAGTACTTC.

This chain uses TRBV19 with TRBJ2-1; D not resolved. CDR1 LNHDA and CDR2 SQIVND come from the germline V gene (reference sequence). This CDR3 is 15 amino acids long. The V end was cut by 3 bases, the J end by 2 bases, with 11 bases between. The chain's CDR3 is CASSISAAPYNEQFF. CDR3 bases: TGTGCCAGTAGTATTTCGGCAGCGCCCTACAATGAGCAGTTCTTC. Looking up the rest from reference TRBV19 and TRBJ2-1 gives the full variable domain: DGGITQSPKYLFRKEGQNVTLSCEQNLNHDAMYWYRQDPGQGLRLIYYSQIVNDFQKGDIAEGYSVSREKKESFPLTVTSAQKNPTAFYLCASSISAAPYNEQFFGPGTRLTVL.

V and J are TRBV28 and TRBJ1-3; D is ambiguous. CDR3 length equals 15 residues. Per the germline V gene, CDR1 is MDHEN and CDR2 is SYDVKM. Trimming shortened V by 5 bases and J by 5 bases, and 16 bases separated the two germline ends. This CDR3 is CASSTPQVRRNTIYF. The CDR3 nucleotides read TGTGCCAGCAGTACCCCGCAGGTGCGTCGAAACACCATATATTTT.

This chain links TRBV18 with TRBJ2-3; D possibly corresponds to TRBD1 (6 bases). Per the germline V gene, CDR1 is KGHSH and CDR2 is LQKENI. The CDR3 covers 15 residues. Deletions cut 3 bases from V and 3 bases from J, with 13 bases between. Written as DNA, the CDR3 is TGTGCCAGCTCACCCCCAGGGGTGGTTACAGATACGCAGTATTTT. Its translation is CASSPPGVVTDTQYF.

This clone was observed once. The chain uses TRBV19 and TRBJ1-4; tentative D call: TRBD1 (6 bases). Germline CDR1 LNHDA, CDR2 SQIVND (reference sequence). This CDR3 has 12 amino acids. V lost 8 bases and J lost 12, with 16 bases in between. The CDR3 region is CASRGAGPELFF. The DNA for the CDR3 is TGTGCCAGTCGGGGGGCAGGGCCGGAACTGTTTTTT.

The CDR3, as DNA: TGTGCCAGCAGCCCCCTTGGTGTAGGACTAGCGGCAGATACGCAGTATTTT. Its translation is CASSPLGVGLAADTQYF. This chain joins TRBV4-2 and TRBJ2-3, with 10 nucleotides matching TRBD2. Germline CDR1 is LGHNA and CDR2 is YNFKEQ. The CDR3 length is 17 residues. Germline trimming cut 4 bases from V and 4 bases from J; bases unmatched to any gene: 11.

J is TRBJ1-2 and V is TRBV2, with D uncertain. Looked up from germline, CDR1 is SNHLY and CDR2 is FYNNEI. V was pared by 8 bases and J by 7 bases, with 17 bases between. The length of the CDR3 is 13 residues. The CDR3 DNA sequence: TGTGCCAGCGTGAGGGAGACGGCCCTTGGCTACACCTTC. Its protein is CASVRETALGYTF.

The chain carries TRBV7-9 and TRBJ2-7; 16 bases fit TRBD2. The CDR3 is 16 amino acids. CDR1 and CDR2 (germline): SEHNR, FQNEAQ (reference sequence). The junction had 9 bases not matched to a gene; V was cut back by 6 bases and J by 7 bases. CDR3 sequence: CASSGGLAGGPGEQYF. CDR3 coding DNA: TGTGCCAGCAGTGGGGGACTAGCGGGAGGGCCCGGGGAGCAGTACTTC.

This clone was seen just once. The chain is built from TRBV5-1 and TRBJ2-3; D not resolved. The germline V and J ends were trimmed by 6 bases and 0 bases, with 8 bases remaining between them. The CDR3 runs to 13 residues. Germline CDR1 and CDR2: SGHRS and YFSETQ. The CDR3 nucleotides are TGCGCCAGCACCTCAGGAAGCACAGATACGCAGTATTTT. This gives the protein CASTSGSTDTQYF.

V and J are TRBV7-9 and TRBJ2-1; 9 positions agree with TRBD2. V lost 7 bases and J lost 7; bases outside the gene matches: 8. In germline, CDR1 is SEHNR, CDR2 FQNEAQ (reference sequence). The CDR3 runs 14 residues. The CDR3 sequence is CASNSGTSSNEQFF. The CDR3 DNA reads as TGTGCCAGCAACTCCGGGACTAGCAGTAATGAGCAGTTCTTC.

The CDR3 sequence is CASRRTGHYEQYF. The CDR3 region has the DNA TGTGCCAGCAGGAGGACAGGTCACTACGAGCAGTACTTC. V gene TRBV7-8 combines with J gene TRBJ2-7; TRBD1 aligns across 7 bases. The CDR3 totals 13 residues. In germline, CDR1 is SGHVS, CDR2 FQNEAQ. The V segment lost 6 bases and the J segment 3 bases; nucleotides outside the gene matches: 5.

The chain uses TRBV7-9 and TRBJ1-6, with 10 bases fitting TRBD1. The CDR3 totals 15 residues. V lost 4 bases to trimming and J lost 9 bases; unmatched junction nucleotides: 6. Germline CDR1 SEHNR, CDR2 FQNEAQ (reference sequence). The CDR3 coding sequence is TGTGCCAGCAGCTCCCCGGGACAGGGGACTTCACCCCTCCACTTT. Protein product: CASSSPGQGTSPLHF.

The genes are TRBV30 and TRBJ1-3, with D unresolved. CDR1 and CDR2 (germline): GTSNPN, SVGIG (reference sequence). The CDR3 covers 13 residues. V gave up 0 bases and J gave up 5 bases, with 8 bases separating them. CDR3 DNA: TGTGCCTGGAGTGTTAACGGTCGAAACACCATATATTTT. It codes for CAWSVNGRNTIYF.

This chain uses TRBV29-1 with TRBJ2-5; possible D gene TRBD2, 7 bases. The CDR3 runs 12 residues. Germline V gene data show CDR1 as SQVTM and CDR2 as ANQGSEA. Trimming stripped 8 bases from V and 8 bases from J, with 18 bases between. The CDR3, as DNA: TGCAGCATCGGAACAGGGAGGGATACCCAGTACTTC. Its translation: CSIGTGRDTQYF.

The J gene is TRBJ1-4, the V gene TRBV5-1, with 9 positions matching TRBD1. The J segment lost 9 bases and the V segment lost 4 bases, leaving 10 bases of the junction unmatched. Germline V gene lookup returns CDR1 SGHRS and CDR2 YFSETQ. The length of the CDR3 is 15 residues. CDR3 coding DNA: TGCGCCAGCAGCCTGCCTGAGGGGACAGGGAAAAAACTGTTTTTT. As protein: CASSLPEGTGKKLFF.

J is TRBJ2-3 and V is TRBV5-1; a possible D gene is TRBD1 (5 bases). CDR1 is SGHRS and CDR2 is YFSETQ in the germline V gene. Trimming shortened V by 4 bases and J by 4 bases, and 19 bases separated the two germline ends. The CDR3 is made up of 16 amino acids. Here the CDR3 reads CASSPPHTTVSDTQYF. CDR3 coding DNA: TGCGCCAGCAGCCCCCCCCACACGACAGTGTCAGATACGCAGTATTTT.

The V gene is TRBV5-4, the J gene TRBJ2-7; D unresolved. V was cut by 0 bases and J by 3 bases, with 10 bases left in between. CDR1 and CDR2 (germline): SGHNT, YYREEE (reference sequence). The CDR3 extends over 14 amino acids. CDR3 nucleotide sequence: TGTGCCAGCAGCTTGGATGGCAGACACTACGAGCAGTACTTC. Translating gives CASSLDGRHYEQYF.

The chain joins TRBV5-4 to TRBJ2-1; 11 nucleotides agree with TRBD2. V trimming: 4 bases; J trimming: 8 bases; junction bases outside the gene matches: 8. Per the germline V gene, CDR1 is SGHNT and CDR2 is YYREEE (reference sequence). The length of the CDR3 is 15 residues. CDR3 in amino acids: CASSPSSGRNYEQFF. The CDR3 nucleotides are TGTGCCAGCAGCCCCTCTAGCGGGAGGAATTATGAGCAGTTCTTC. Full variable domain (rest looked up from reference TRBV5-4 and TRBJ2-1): ETGVTQSPTHLIKTRGQQVTLRCSSQSGHNTVSWYQQALGQGPQFIFQYYREEENGRGNFPPRFSGLQFPNYSSELNVNALELDDSALYLCASSPSSGRNYEQFFGPGTRLTVL.

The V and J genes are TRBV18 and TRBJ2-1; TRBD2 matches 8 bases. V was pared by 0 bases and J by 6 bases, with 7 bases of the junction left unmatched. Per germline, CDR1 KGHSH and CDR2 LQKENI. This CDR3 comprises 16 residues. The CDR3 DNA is TGTGCCAGCTCACCACCTTCGCTAGCGGGTTTCAATGAGCAGTTCTTC. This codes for CASSPPSLAGFNEQFF.

The CDR3, as DNA: TGCGCCAGCAGCCAACAGGGGGGTGGGGAGCTGTTTTTT. It encodes CASSQQGGGELFF. The chain couples TRBV4-1 to TRBJ2-2, with a weak D call TRBD1 (7 bases). V lost 2 bases and J lost 8, with 9 bases in between. The CDR3 is 13 residues long. Germline V lookup: CDR1 MGHRA, CDR2 YSYEKL.

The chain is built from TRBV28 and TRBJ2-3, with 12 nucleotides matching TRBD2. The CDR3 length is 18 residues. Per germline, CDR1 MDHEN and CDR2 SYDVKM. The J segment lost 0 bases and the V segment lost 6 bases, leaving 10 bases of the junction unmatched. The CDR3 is CASRALAGGPLSTDTQYF. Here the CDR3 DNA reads TGTGCCAGCAGGGCTCTAGCGGGAGGGCCTCTGAGCACAGATACGCAGTATTTT.